This T cell receptor (beta chain) was sequenced during a study of PD-1 blockade in classical Hodgkin lymphoma. Assay: immunoSEQ multiplex PCR; the TCRdb copy retains only in-frame clones and omits some. In the table there are about 46,000 clones, around 70% of which are singletons. Germline CDR1 and CDR2: MNHNS and SASEGT. The CDR3 runs 15 residues. V was shortened by 7 bases and J by 0 bases, with 13 bases between the two germline ends. Each and every patient relapsed after autologous stem cell transplantation, and patients got differing brentuximab vedotin exposure. The TCR was taken from a human donor with classical Hodgkin lymphoma. The gene calls are TRBV6-1 and TRBJ2-1, with D uncertain. The material was peripheral blood mononuclear cells (PBMCs), obtained at baseline. CDR3 loop: CASTIDPSSYNEQFF. In DNA form, the CDR3 reads TGTGCCAGCACCATAGACCCGAGCTCCTACAATGAGCAGTTCTTC.